A selection of T cell receptor beta chains follows, all from one sample in a study of shared clonotypes between healthy human individuals. The protocol was immunoSEQ multiplex PCR, while the TCRdb copy is restricted to in-frame clones and leaves out a portion. The table shows roughly 1.4 million clones, with approximately 98.5% occurring only once. The sequencing sample was made of naive CD4+ T cells sorted from blood. The source is a man aged 25 to 40 in good health. Each CDR3 is given with its conserved first and last residue. D genes are given only for firm matches. The listing skips clone size in some rows; elsewhere it reads once, few, many or a size class.

TRBV27	.	TRBJ2-5	13	.	TGTGCCAGCAGCCCCGGGGGATGGGAGACCCAGTACTTC	CASSPGGWETQYF
TRBV15	.	TRBJ2-1	16	.	TGTGCCACCAGCAGAGATGGGACACTAGCCTACAATGAGCAGTTCTTC	CATSRDGTLAYNEQFF
TRBV10-3	.	TRBJ2-7	13	.	TGTGCCATCACCGCCCCGAGCTTGGGCGAGCAGTACTTC	CAITAPSLGEQYF
TRBV10-3	.	TRBJ1-5	14	once	TGTGCCATCAGCTCCGACACGGGCAATCAGCCCCAGCATTTT	CAISSDTGNQPQHF
TRBV5-4	TRBD2	TRBJ2-2	13	.	TGTGCCAGCAGAGGGAGGGACACCGGGGAGCTGTTTTTT	CASRGRDTGELFF
TRBV5-4	TRBD1	TRBJ2-2	15	.	TGTGCCAGCAGCGAAGCAGGGGGCGACACCGGGGAGCTGTTTTTT	CASSEAGGDTGELFF
TRBV18	.	TRBJ1-1	15	.	TGTGCCAGCTCCCTAAGGGGGGATGGCAACACTGAAGCTTTCTTT	CASSLRGDGNTEAFF
TRBV7-2	.	TRBJ2-3	14	.	TGTGCCAGCGGAAGGGCAGGGGGGACGGATACGCAGTATTTT	CASGRAGGTDTQYF
TRBV18	TRBD2	TRBJ2-7	17	.	TGTGCCAGCTCACCGACGGGACTAGCGGGAAGCTCCTACGAGCAGTACTTC	CASSPTGLAGSSYEQYF
TRBV2	.	TRBJ2-4	14	.	TGTGCCAGCAGTGAATCGACGGTGCTGGGCATTCAGTACTTC	CASSESTVLGIQYF
TRBV4-2	.	TRBJ1-2	15	.	TGTGCCAGCAGCCTTATGACAGCAGGAGCGAATGGCTACACCTTC	CASSLMTAGANGYTF
TRBV6-5	TRBD2	TRBJ2-7	14	.	TGTGCCAGCAAGTTTCAGCTAGCGGTTTACGAGCAGTACTTC	CASKFQLAVYEQYF
TRBV29-1	TRBD2	TRBJ2-2	13	.	TGCAGCGGTTTGACTAGCGCAACCGGGGAGCTGTTTTTT	CSGLTSATGELFF
TRBV21-1	.	TRBJ2-7	16	.	TGTGCCAGCAGCAATTATGGGACAGGGCCTAACTACGAGCAGTACTTC	CASSNYGTGPNYEQYF
TRBV7-3	TRBD2	TRBJ2-1	19	.	TGTGCCAGCAGCTACCCCGGGACTAGCGGGAGTAGCTCCTACAATGAGCAGTTCTTC	CASSYPGTSGSSSYNEQFF
TRBV7-2	.	TRBJ2-7	14	.	TGTGCCAGCAGCTTGGGCGCCCTCTCCTACGAGCAGTACTTC	CASSLGALSYEQYF
TRBV5-4	.	TRBJ2-7	12	once	TGTGCCAGCAGCTTGGGGGAACTCGAGCAGTACTTC	CASSLGELEQYF
TRBV4-2	TRBD2	TRBJ2-1	15	.	TGTGCCAGCAGTCTGGCGGGGGGCTCCTACAATGAGCAGTTCTTC	CASSLAGGSYNEQFF
TRBV19	.	TRBJ2-5	12	.	TGTGCCAGTAGTCCTACGATGGGGACCCAGTACTTC	CASSPTMGTQYF
TRBV5-1	TRBD1	TRBJ2-3	16	.	TGCGCCAGCAGCTTGACCAGGACAGGGGTCCCAGATACGCAGTATTTT	CASSLTRTGVPDTQYF
TRBV11-2	.	TRBJ1-3	14	.	TGTGCCAGCAGCTGGGCTTCCTCTGGAAACACCATATATTTT	CASSWASSGNTIYF
TRBV28	.	TRBJ1-1	14	.	TGTGCCAGCAGTTTGAGGTTGGCGAACACTGAAGCTTTCTTT	CASSLRLANTEAFF
TRBV5-4	.	TRBJ2-7	15	.	TGTGCCAGCAGTTCCGGCGGACTACGCAAGGACGAGCAGTACTTC	CASSSGGLRKDEQYF
TRBV4-2	TRBD2	TRBJ2-7	14	.	TGTGCCAGCAGCCAATCGCGGGGGACCTACGAGCAGTACTTC	CASSQSRGTYEQYF
TRBV5-5	.	TRBJ1-1	12	.	TGTGCCAGCGTCAGAAGTGACACTGAAGCTTTCTTT	CASVRSDTEAFF
TRBV9	.	TRBJ1-3	17	.	TGTGCCAGCAGCGTGTTGGACCGTGCTCTGGGAGGAAACACCATATATTTT	CASSVLDRALGGNTIYF
TRBV19	.	TRBJ2-7	15	.	TGTGCCAGTAGCCCCCGTCATGGGGAACGAGGGGAGCAGTACTTC	CASSPRHGERGEQYF
TRBV9	.	TRBJ2-7	15	.	TGTGCCAGCAGCCCGACCGAAAATGCCTCCTACGAGCAGTACTTC	CASSPTENASYEQYF
TRBV2	.	TRBJ2-5	14	.	TGTGCCAGCAGTCCGCTCCCAACCCAAGAGACCCAGTACTTC	CASSPLPTQETQYF
TRBV5-1	.	TRBJ2-1	15	.	TGCGCCAGCAGCTTCCAGACTAATAGCAACAATGAGCAGTTCTTC	CASSFQTNSNNEQFF
TRBV7-8	TRBD1	TRBJ2-3	16	.	TGTGCCAGCAGCTTAGCGCCGGCAGGGGGAACAGATACGCAGTATTTT	CASSLAPAGGTDTQYF
TRBV5-1	TRBD2	TRBJ2-1	16	.	TGCGCCAGCAGCTTGGCCGGGAGCGGGAGGGCTGTTGAGCAGTTCTTC	CASSLAGSGRAVEQFF
TRBV4-1	.	TRBJ2-3	14	.	TGCGCCAGCAGCGGGGTCTACCACACAGATACGCAGTATTTT	CASSGVYHTDTQYF